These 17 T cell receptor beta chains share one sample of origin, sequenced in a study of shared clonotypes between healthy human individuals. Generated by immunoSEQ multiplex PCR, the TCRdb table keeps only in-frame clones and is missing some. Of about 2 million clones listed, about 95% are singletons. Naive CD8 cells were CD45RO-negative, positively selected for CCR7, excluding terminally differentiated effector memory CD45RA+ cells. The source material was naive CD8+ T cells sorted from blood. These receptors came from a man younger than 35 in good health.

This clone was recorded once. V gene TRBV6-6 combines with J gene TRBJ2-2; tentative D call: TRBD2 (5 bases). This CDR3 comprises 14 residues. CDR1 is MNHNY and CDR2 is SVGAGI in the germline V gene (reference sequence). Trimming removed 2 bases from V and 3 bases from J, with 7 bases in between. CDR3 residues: CASSYIGDTGELFF. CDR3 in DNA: TGTGCCAGCAGTTACATCGGGGACACCGGGGAGCTGTTTTTT.

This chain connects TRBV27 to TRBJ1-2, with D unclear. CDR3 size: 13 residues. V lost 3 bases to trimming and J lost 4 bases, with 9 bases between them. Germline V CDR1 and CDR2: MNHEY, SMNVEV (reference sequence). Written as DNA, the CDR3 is TGTGCCAGCAGTTTGGCAGAGACCTATGGCTACACCTTC. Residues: CASSLAETYGYTF.

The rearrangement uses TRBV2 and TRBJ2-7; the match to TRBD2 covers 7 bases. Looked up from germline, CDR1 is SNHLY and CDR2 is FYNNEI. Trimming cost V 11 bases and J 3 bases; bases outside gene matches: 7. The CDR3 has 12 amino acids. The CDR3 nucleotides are TGTGCCGGGGGGGATCCGAGCTACGAGCAGTACTTC. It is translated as CAGGDPSYEQYF.

The CDR3 DNA is TGTGCCAGCAGCCCCTGGAACGACCTAGGGAATACGCAGTATTTT. Translating gives CASSPWNDLGNTQYF. V usage is TRBV6-5 and J usage is TRBJ2-3; D unresolved. The CDR3 spans 15 residues. V shed 6 bases and J shed 7 bases, with 20 bases lying between them. Germline CDR1 reads MNHEY; CDR2 reads SVGAGI.

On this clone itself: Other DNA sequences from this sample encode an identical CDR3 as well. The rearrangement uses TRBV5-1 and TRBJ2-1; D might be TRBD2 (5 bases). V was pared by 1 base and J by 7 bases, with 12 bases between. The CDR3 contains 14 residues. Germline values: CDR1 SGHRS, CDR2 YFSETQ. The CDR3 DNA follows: TGCGCCAGCAGCTTGTTTGCCGGCGGGAATGAGCAGTTCTTC. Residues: CASSLFAGGNEQFF.

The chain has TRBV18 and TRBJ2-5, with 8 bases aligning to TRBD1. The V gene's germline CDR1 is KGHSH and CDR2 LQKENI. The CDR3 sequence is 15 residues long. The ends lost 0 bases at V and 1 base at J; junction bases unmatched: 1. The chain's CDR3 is CASSPPGQAQETQYF. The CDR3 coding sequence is TGTGCCAGCTCACCACCGGGACAGGCCCAAGAGACCCAGTACTTC.

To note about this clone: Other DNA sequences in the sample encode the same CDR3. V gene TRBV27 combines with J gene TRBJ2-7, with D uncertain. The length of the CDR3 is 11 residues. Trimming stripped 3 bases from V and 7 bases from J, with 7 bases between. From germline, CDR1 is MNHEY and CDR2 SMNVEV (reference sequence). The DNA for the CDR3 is TGTGCCAGCAGTTTCGGCGGTGAGCAGTACTTC. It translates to CASSFGGEQYF.

The CDR3 DNA reads TGCAGCGCCCGGGGGACTAGGGGGTACAATGAGCAGTTCTTC. Translated: CSARGTRGYNEQFF. V is TRBV29-1 and J is TRBJ2-1, with 8 bases fitting TRBD2. The CDR3 extends over 14 amino acids. Per the germline V gene, CDR1 is SQVTM and CDR2 is ANQGSEA. V lost 7 bases to trimming and J lost 4 bases; unmatched junction nucleotides: 9.

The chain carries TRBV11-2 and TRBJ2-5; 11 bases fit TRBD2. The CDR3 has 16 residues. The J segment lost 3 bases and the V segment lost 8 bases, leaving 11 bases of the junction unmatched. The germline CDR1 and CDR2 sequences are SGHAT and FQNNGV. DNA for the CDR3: TGTGCCAGCCGCCCCGGGACTAGCGGAAAAAAAGAGACCCAGTACTTC. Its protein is CASRPGTSGKKETQYF.

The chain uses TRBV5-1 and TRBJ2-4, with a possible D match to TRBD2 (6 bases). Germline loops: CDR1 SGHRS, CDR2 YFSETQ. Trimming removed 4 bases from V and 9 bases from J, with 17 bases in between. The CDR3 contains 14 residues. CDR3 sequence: CASSLNGLGGIQYF. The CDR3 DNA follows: TGCGCCAGCAGCCTAAACGGACTGGGGGGCATTCAGTACTTC.

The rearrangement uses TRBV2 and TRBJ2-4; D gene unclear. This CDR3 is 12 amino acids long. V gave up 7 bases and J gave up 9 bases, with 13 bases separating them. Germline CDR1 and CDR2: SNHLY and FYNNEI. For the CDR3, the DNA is TGTGCCAGCATCGACCCGACGGGCATTCAGTACTTC. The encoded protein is CASIDPTGIQYF. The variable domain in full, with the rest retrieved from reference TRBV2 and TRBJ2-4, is EPEVTQTPSHQVTQMGQEVILRCVPISNHLYFYWYRQILGQKVEFLVSFYNNEISEKSEIFDDQFSVERPDGSNFTLKIRSTKLEDSAMYFCASIDPTGIQYFGAGTRLSVL.

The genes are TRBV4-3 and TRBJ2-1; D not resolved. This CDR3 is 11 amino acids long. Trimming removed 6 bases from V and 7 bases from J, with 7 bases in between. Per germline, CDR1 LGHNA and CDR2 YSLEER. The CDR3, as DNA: TGCGCCAGCAGAAAAGGTAATGAGCAGTTCTTC. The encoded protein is CASRKGNEQFF.

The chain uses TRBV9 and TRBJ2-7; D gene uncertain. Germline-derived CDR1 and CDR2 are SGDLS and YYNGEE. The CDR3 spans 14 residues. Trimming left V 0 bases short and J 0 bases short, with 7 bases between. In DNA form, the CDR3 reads TGTGCCAGCAGCGTAGATAGGAACTCCTACGAGCAGTACTTC. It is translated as CASSVDRNSYEQYF.

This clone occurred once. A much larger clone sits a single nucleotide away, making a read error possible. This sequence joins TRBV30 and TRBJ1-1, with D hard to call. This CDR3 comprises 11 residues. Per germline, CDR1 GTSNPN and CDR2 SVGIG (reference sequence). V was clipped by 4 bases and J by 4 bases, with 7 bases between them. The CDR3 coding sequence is TGTGCCTGGAATGTGGGCACTGAAGCTTTCTTT. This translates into CAWNVGTEAFF.

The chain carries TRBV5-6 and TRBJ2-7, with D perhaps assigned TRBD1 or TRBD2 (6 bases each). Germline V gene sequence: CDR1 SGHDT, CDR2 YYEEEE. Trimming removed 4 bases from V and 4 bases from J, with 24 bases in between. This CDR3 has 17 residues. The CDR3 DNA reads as TGTGCCAGCAGCCGCGATGGCTCCGGGGGCTTTGCGTACGAGCAGTACTTC. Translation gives CASSRDGSGGFAYEQYF.

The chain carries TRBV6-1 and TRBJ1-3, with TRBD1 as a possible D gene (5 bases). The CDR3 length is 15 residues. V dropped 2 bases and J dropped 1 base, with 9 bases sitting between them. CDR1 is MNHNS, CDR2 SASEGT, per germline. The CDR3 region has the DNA TGTGCCAGCAGTGAACTAGGGGAGTCTGGAAACACCATATATTTT. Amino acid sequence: CASSELGESGNTIYF.

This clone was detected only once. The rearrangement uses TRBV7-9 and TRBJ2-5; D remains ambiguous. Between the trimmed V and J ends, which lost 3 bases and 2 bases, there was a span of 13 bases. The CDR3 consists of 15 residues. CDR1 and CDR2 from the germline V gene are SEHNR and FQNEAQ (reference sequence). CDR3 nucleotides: TGTGCCAGCAGCTTCCCCAGCGTCGTTCAAGAGACCCAGTACTTC. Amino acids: CASSFPSVVQETQYF.